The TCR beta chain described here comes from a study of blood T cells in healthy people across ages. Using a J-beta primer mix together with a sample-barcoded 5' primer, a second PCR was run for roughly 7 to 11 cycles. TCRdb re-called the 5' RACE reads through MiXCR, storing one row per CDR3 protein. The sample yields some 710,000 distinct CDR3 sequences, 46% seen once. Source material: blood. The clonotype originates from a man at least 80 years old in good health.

The CDR3 nucleotides are TGCGCCAGCAGCTCGCTACAAAGGACTAGCGTGGATGAGCAGTTCTTC. Residues: CASSSLQRTSVDEQFF. The rearrangement uses TRBV5-1 and TRBJ2-1; 9 nucleotides agree with TRBD2. The CDR3 length is 16 residues. With V trimmed by 3 bases and J by 8 bases, 12 bases remained unmatched. Germline CDR1 SGHRS, CDR2 YFSETQ.